This TCR beta chain appears in the sequencing data of a study of graft-versus-host responses after intestinal transplantation. Study-level information: Transplants were multivisceral, liver-intestinal, or isolated intestinal. The study, taken as a whole, reports: In patients with graft-donor T cell macrochimerism, allograft graft-versus-host to host-versus-graft clonal ratios were high. Recipient marrow held GvH clones, some first seen in ileum or blood.

CDR1 and CDR2 (germline): SGHKS, YYEKEE (reference sequence). The CDR3 runs 15 residues. V trimming: 0 bases; J trimming: 9 bases; junction bases outside the gene matches: 9. Assay used: immunoSEQ multiplex PCR; TCRdb lists only in-frame clones, some missing. The profile shows about 89,000 clones, roughly 92% of them singletons. On this clone itself: Its matching antigen is unknown.

This receptor was taken from a human donor who received an intestinal transplant. This material consisted of unstimulated CD4+ T cells sorted from spleen or lymph node cells, taken before intestinal transplant. The rearrangement links TRBV5-5 to TRBJ2-1; TRBD2 matches at 7 bases. Here the CDR3 DNA reads TGTGCCAGCAGCTTGGCCGTGACTAGCTCTTCTGAGCAGTTCTTC. It translates to CASSLAVTSSSEQFF. The variable domain in full, with the rest retrieved from reference TRBV5-5 and TRBJ2-1, is DAGVTQSPTHLIKTRGQQVTLRCSPISGHKSVSWYQQVLGQGPQFIFQYYEKEERGRGNFPDRFSARQFPNYSSELNVNALLLGDSALYLCASSLAVTSSSEQFFGPGTRLTVL.